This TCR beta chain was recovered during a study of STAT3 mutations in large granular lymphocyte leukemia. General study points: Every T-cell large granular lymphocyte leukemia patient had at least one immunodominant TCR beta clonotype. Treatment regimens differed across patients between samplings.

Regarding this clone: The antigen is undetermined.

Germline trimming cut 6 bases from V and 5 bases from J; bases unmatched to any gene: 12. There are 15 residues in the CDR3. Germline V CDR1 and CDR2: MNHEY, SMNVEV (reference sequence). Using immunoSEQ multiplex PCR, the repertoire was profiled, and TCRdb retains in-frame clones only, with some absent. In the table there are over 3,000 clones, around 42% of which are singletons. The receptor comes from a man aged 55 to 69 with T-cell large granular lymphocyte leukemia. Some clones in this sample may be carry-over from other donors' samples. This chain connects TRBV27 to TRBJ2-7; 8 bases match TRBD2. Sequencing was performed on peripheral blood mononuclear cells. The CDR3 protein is CASSPGLGISNEQYV. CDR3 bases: TGTGCCAGCAGCCCGGGACTAGGAATTTCTAACGAGCAGTACGTC.